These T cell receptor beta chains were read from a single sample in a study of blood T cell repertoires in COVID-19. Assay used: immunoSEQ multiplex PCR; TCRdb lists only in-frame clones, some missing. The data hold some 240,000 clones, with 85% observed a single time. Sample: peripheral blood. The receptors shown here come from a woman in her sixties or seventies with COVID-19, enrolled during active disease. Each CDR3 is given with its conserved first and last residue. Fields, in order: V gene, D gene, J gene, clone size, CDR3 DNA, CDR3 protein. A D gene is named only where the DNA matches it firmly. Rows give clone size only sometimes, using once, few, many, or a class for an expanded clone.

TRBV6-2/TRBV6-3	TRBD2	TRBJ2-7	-	TGTGCCAGCAGTTACGGGACTAGCGGTTACGAGCAGTACTTC	CASSYGTSGYEQYF
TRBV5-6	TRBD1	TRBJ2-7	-	TGTGCCAGCAGCTACGACTCCACAGGGGGGTACGAGCAGTACTTC	CASSYDSTGGYEQYF
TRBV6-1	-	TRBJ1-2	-	TGTGCCAGCAGTGAAGCCGGCAGGAACTATGGCTACACCTTC	CASSEAGRNYGYTF
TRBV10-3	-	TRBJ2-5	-	TGTGCCATCAGCCAAGGACAGCTACAAGAGACCCAGTACTTC	CAISQGQLQETQYF
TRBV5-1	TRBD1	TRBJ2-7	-	TGCGCCAGCGGGACAGGGGCCCGATACGAGCAGTACTTC	CASGTGARYEQYF
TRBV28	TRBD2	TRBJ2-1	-	TGTGCCAGCACCTGGGGGGGAGAAACCTACAATGAGCAGTTCTTC	CASTWGGETYNEQFF
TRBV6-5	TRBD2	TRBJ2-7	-	TGTGCCAGCAGTCTCCAAACGGGACTACCTTACGAGCAGTACTTC	CASSLQTGLPYEQYF
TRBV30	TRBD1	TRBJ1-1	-	TGTGCCTGGAGTGGACAGGGGGGGACTGAAGCTTTCTTT	CAWSGQGGTEAFF
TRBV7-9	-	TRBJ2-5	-	TGTGCCAGCAGCTTAACTCGCGGGCAAGAGACCCAGTACTTC	CASSLTRGQETQYF
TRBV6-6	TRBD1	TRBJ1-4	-	TGTGCCAGCAGTCGGGACAGGGGAGATGAAAAACTGTTTTTT	CASSRDRGDEKLFF
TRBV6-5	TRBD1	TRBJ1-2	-	TGTGCCAGCAGGCTGACAGGGACTAACTATGGCTACACCTTC	CASRLTGTNYGYTF
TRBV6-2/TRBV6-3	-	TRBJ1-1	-	TGTGCCAGCAGTTACTCGCGGGCGAACACTGAAGCTTTCTTT	CASSYSRANTEAFF
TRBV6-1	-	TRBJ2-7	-	TGTGCCAGCAGTGAGTTGGGGGGGCCCTCGTGGGAGCAGTACTTC	CASSELGGPSWEQYF
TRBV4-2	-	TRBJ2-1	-	TGTGCCAGCAGCCGTCGGGACTCTTACAATGAGCAGTTCTTC	CASSRRDSYNEQFF
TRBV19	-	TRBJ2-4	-	TGTGCCAGTAGCAGTATTGAGGGCAGACAAAACATTCAGTACTTC	CASSSIEGRQNIQYF
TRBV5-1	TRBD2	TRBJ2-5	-	TGCGCCAGCAGCTTGGTGCGGGAGGGCCTCGGTCTTTCAGAGACCCAGTACTTC	CASSLVREGLGLSETQYF
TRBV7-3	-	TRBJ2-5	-	TGTGCCAGCAGCCCTGGGCCGGGAGCCGGGGAGACCCAGTACTTC	CASSPGPGAGETQYF
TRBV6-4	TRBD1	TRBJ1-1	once	TGTGCCAGCAGTGACTCCGGGGACAGAGTTTTCTTT	CASSDSGDRVFF
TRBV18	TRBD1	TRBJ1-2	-	TGTGCCAGCTCACAAGGGACAGGGGACTATGGCTACACCTTC	CASSQGTGDYGYTF
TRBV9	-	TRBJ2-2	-	TGTGCCAGCACCTGGGGGGTAGCGGCGAACACCGGGGAGCTGTTTTTT	CASTWGVAANTGELFF
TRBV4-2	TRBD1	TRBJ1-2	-	TGTGCCAGCAGCCTCCAGTTACCGGGACAGAAATTCTATGGCTACACCTTC	CASSLQLPGQKFYGYTF
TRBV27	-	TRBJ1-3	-	TGTGCCAGCAAATTAACAGGGAACCCTGGAAACACCATATATTTT	CASKLTGNPGNTIYF
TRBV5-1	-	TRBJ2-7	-	TGCGCCAGCAGCTTGGAACAATTCTCCTACGAGCAGTACTTC	CASSLEQFSYEQYF
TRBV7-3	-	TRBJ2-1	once	TGTGCCAGCAGCTTAAATTCGGGGAACTCCTACAATGAGCAGTTCTTC	CASSLNSGNSYNEQFF
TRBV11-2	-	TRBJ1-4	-	TGTGCCAGCAGTCGTGGGGCAGGGTATAATGAAAAACTGTTTTTT	CASSRGAGYNEKLFF
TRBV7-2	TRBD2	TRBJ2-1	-	TGTGCCAGCAGGGAATGGAGGCTAGCGGGCGCCAGCTCCTACAATGAGCAGTTCTTC	CASREWRLAGASSYNEQFF
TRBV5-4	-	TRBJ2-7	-	TGTGCCAGCAGGCGACAGGACTCCTACGAGCAGTACTTC	CASRRQDSYEQYF
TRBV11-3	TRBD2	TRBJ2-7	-	TGTGCCAGCAGCCTATTCGGGGGGGGCGGTTCCTACGAGCAGTACTTC	CASSLFGGGGSYEQYF
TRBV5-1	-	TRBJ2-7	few	TGCGCCAGCAGGCAGGCAACGAGCTCCTACGAGCAGTACTTC	CASRQATSSYEQYF
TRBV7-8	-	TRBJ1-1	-	TGTGCCAGCAGCTTAGAGTTATCGGGGGAAGCTTTCTTT	CASSLELSGEAFF
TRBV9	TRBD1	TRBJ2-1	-	TGTGCCAGCAGCGCACCGGGACAGGGGGCGGTCAATGAGCAGTTCTTC	CASSAPGQGAVNEQFF
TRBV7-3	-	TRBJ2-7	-	TGTGCCAGCAGCTTGGGACTCAACAACGAGCAGTACTTC	CASSLGLNNEQYF
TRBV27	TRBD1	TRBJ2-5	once	TGTGCCAGCAGTTGGGGACAGGGTGAGGTGGAGACCCAGTACTTC	CASSWGQGEVETQYF
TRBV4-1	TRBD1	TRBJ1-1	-	TGCGCCAGCAGCCGGACAGGGGCCCTTAATGAAGCTTTCTTT	CASSRTGALNEAFF
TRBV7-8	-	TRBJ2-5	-	TGTGCCGGCCTGGCCGGGGGCCAAGAGACCCAGTACTTC	CAGLAGGQETQYF
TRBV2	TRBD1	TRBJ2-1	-	TGTGCCAGCAGTGATGGGACAGCTTACAATGAGCAGTTCTTC	CASSDGTAYNEQFF
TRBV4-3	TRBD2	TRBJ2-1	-	TGCGCCAGCAGTCAGTTGGCGGGGGGGCCCCAAAGCTCCTACAATGAGCAGTTCTTC	CASSQLAGGPQSSYNEQFF
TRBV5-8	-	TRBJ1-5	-	TGTGCCAGCAGCTTGGGGGCAGGGGTAAGCAATCAGCCCCAGCATTTT	CASSLGAGVSNQPQHF
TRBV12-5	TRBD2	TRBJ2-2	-	TGTGCTAGTGGTTTGGGTATAGCGGGGGGGCGCACCGGGGAGCTGTTTTTT	CASGLGIAGGRTGELFF
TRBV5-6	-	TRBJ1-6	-	TGTGCCAGCAGCTTGGTAACAGGAGGGTCTTCACCCCTCCACTTT	CASSLVTGGSSPLHF
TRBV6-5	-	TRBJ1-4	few	TGTGCCAGCAGCCGATCTGGGGGGGCGGACGAAAAACTGTTTTTT	CASSRSGGADEKLFF
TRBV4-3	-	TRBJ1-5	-	TGCGCCAGCAGCCCTTTTCGGGGTAGCAATCAGCCCCAGCATTTT	CASSPFRGSNQPQHF
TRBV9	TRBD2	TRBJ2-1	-	TGTGCCAGCAGCGCGACTAGCGATTCCTACAATGAGCAGTTCTTC	CASSATSDSYNEQFF
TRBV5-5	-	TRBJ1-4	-	TGTGCCAGCACCCCGGGGGAGTTGAATGAAAAACTGTTTTTT	CASTPGELNEKLFF
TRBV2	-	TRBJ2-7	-	TGTGCCAGCAGTGAATCACGCAACACCTACGAGCAGTACTTC	CASSESRNTYEQYF
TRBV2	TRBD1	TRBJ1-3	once	TGTGCCAGCAGTTACAGGGGGCCTGGAAACACCATATATTTT	CASSYRGPGNTIYF
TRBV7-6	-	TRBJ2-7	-	TGTGCCAGCAGCCCTCAGGGTGGGGCCTCAGGGGAGCAGTACTTC	CASSPQGGASGEQYF
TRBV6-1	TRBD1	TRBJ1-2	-	TGTGCCAGCAGTGACCGACAGGGGGCAGGCTATGGCTACACCTTC	CASSDRQGAGYGYTF
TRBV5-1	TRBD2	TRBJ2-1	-	TGCGCCAGCAGCTTCACCGGGAGGAGTCCCTCCTACAATGAGCAGTTCTTC	CASSFTGRSPSYNEQFF
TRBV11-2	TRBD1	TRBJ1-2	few	TGTGCCAGCAGTCCCAGGGGGTGGGTTAACTATGGCTACACCTTC	CASSPRGWVNYGYTF
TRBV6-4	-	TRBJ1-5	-	TGTGCCAGCAGTTCGGAGGGTGGCCAGCCCCAGCATTTT	CASSSEGGQPQHF
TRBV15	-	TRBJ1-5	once	TGTGCCACCAGCAGAGAGAGTTATAGCAATCAGCCCCAGCATTTT	CATSRESYSNQPQHF
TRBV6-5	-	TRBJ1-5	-	TGTGCCAGCAGCGACACTAATCAGCCCCAGCATTTT	CASSDTNQPQHF
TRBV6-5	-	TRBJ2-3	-	TGTGCCAGCAGCCCCGGACACCTTAGCACAGATACGCAGTATTTT	CASSPGHLSTDTQYF
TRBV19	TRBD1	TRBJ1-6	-	TGTGCCAGTAGCCTGCCCCCGGGACAGACAAATTCACCCCTCCACTTT	CASSLPPGQTNSPLHF